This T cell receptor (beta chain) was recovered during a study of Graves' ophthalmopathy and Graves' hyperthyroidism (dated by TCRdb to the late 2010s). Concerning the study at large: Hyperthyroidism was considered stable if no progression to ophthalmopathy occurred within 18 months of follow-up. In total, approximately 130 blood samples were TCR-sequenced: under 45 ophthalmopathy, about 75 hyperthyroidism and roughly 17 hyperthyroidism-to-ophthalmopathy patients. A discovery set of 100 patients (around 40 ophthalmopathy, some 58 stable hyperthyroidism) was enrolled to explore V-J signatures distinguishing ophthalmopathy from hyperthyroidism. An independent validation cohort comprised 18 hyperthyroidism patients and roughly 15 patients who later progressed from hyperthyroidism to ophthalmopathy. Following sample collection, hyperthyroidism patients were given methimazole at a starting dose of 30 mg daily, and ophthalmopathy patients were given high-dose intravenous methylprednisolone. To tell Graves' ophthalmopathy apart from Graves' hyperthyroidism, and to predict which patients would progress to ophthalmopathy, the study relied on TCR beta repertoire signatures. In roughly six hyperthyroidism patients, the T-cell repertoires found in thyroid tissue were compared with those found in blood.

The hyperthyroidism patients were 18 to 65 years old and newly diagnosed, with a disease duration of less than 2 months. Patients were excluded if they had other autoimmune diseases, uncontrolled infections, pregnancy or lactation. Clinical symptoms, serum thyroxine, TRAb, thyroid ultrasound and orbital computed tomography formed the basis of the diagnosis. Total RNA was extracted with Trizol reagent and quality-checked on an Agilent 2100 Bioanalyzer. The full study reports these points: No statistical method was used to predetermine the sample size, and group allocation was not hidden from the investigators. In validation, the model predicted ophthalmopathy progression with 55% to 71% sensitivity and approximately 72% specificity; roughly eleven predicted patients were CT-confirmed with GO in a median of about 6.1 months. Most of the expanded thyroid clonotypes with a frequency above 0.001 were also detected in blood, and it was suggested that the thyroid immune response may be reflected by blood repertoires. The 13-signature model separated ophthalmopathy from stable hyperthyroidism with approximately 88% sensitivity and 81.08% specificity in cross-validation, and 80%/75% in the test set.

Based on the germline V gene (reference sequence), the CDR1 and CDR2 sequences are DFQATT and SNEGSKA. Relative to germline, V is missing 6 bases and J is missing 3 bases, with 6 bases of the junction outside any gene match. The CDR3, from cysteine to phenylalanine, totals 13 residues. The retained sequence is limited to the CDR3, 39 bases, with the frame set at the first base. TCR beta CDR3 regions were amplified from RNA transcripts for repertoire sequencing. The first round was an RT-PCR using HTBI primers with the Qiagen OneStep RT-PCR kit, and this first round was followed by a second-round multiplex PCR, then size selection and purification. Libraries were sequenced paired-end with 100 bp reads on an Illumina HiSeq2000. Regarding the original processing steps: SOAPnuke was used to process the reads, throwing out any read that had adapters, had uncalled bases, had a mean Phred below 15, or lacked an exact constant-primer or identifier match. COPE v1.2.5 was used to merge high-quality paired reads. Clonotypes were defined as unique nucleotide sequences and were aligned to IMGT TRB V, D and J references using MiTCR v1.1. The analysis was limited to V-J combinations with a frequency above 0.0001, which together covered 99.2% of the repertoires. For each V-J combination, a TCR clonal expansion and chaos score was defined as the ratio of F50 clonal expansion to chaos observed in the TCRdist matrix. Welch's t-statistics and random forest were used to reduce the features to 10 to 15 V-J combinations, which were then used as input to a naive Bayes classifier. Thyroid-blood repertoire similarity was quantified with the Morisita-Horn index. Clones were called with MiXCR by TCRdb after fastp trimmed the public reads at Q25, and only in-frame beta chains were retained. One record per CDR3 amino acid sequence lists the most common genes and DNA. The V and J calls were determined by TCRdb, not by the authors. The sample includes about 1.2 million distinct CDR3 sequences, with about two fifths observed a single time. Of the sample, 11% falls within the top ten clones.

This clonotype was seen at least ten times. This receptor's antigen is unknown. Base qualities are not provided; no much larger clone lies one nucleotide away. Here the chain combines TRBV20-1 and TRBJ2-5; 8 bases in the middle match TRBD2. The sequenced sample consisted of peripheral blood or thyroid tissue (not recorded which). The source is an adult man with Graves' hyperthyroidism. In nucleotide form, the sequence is TGCAGTGCAACCGGGACTAGAAAAGAGACCCAGTACTTC. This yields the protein CSATGTRKETQYF.